This TCR beta chain was identified during a study of blood T cell repertoires in COVID-19. The data were produced by immunoSEQ multiplex PCR, yet TCRdb's version contains in-frame clones alone and is incomplete. The sample lists approximately 240,000 clones; about nine tenths were seen once. In terms of age and location, participants ranged from about 18 to 95 years and lived in about two dozen US areas. Participants were placed into cohorts based on the clinical history they reported. Trimming shortened V by 1 base and J by 5 bases, and 14 bases separated the two germline ends. The V gene's germline CDR1 is LGHDT and CDR2 YNNKEL (reference sequence). The CDR3 has 15 residues.

J is TRBJ2-5 and V is TRBV3-1 (or the pseudogene TRBV3-2), with D hard to call. The sequenced material came from PBMCs or T cells enriched from blood (not recorded which). The clonotype comes from a woman under 40 with acute COVID-19. This CDR3 reads CASSQVVLRRETQYF. The CDR3 bases are TGTGCCAGCAGCCAAGTCGTGTTGCGGCGGGAGACCCAGTACTTC.